The source of this TCR beta chain is a study of identical twins. The CDR3 extends over 12 amino acids. CDR1 SQVTM and CDR2 ANQGSEA come from the germline V gene. V lost 5 bases to trimming and J lost 1 base, with 8 bases between them. MiXCR, run by TCRdb on the 5' RACE reads, gives a single entry per CDR3 protein. The sample shows 200,000 to 250,000 distinct CDR3 sequences, 5.5% to 7.5% of them seen only once. The data were also submitted as part of a second study, on T cells expressing NK-cell markers.

This receptor was taken from a woman between 18 and 30 years old in good health. The sequenced material came from CD8+ T cells sorted from blood. The chain joins TRBV29-1 to TRBJ1-1, with unresolved D. CDR3: CSVPHPNTEAFF. The CDR3, as DNA: TGCAGCGTTCCACACCCGAACACTGAAGCTTTCTTT. The full variable domain, rest sourced from reference TRBV29-1 and TRBJ1-1, is SAVISQKPSRDICQRGTSLTIQCQVDSQVTMMFWYRQQPGQSLTLIATANQGSEATYESGFVIDKFPISRPNLTFSTLTVSNMSPEDSSIYLCSVPHPNTEAFFGQGTRLTVV.